This T cell receptor beta chain comes out of a study of T cell repertoires in aging, cancer and after chemotherapy. J gave up 5 bases and V 6 bases, and 6 bases lay outside the gene matches. Germline-derived CDR1 and CDR2 are MNHNS and SASEGT. This CDR3 comprises 13 residues. Multiplex touch-down PCR with TRB-A/B primers amplified rearranged V-D-J TRB sequences. TCRdb re-called the multiplex PCR reads through MiXCR, storing one row per CDR3 protein. The table includes several thousand distinct CDR3 sequences, roughly 33% detected once. Peripheral blood genomic DNA, not sorted cells or RNA, was the template.

The genes are TRBV6-1 and TRBJ2-7, with TRBD1 matching 8 bases. The receptor was derived from a human donor in good health. The donor label of this sample is uncertain. Sample: blood. The CDR3 bases are TGTGCCAGCAGATGGACAGGGAGTAACGAGCAGTACTTC. The encoded protein is CASRWTGSNEQYF.